This T cell receptor (beta chain) was identified in a study of T cell responses to AZD1222 COVID-19 vaccine. V gave up 0 bases and J gave up 2 bases, with 9 bases separating them. CDR1 is SGHKS, CDR2 YYEKEE, per germline (reference sequence). The CDR3 is made up of 14 amino acids. Sequenced by immunoSEQ multiplex PCR; TCRdb stores in-frame clones only, minus some. Of 90,000 to 150,000 clones in the sample, approximately 85% were seen once. The chain joins TRBV5-5 to TRBJ2-7, with D perhaps given as TRBD1 or TRBD2 (5 bases each). The receptor's source is an adult in good health. The material was peripheral blood, obtained on day 0 of AZD1222 vaccination. CDR3 protein: CASSLEWGTYEQYF. The CDR3 DNA reads TGTGCCAGCAGCTTGGAGTGGGGGACCTACGAGCAGTACTTC.